The rows below give T cell receptor beta chains drawn from one sample of a study of cytotoxic CD8 clonotypes in ibrutinib-treated CLL. Only in-frame clones appear in the TCRdb table, and some are missing; sequencing was by immunoSEQ multiplex PCR. The sample carries approximately 84,000 clones, just over 85% recorded once. The sample was PBMCs, taken before ibrutinib treatment. All receptors come from a human donor with chronic lymphocytic leukemia. Each CDR3 is given with its conserved first and last residue. A D gene is named only where the DNA matches it firmly. Clone size is given for some rows only: seen once, a few or many times, or a class if the clone is expanded.

length: 16; D: -; J: TRBJ1-1; size: -; V: TRBV28; DNA: TGTGCCAGCAGTACGAGGATACAGGCAATCGCGCCCGAAGCTTTCTTT; CDR3: CASSTRIQAIAPEAFF
length: 15; D: -; J: TRBJ1-2; size: -; V: TRBV21-1; DNA: TGTGCCAGCAGCAAAGACCCGGGATCCGGAGGGGGCTACACCTTC; CDR3: CASSKDPGSGGGYTF
length: 13; D: -; J: TRBJ2-5; size: -; V: TRBV27; DNA: TGTGCCAGCAGTCTCCTAGCGATGGAGACCCAGTACTTC; CDR3: CASSLLAMETQYF
length: 15; D: -; J: TRBJ1-5; size: -; V: TRBV5-4; DNA: TGTGCCAGCAGCTTGGGCAGGGGAAGCAATCAGCCCCAGCATTTT; CDR3: CASSLGRGSNQPQHF
length: 16; D: TRBD2; J: TRBJ2-5; size: -; V: TRBV4-1; DNA: TGCGCCAGCAGCCCGCTGGCGCGGGAGGTACAAGAGACCCAGTACTTC; CDR3: CASSPLAREVQETQYF
length: 16; D: TRBD2; J: TRBJ2-3; size: once; V: TRBV5-1; DNA: TGCGCCAGCAGCTTGGTTCTAGCGGGAGGCACAGATACGCAGTATTTT; CDR3: CASSLVLAGGTDTQYF
length: 15; D: -; J: TRBJ1-4; size: -; V: TRBV5-1; DNA: TGCGCCAGCAGTCTTGCGGCAGGGGCTAATGAAAAACTGTTTTTT; CDR3: CASSLAAGANEKLFF
length: 15; D: -; J: TRBJ2-5; size: -; V: TRBV4-3; DNA: TGCGCCAGCAGCCAAGATTGGGGGGCGGGGGAGACCCAGTACTTC; CDR3: CASSQDWGAGETQYF
length: 14; D: -; J: TRBJ1-1; size: -; V: TRBV27; DNA: TGTGCCAGCAGCTCTAACAGGGTGGGCACTGAAGCTTTCTTT; CDR3: CASSSNRVGTEAFF
length: 14; D: TRBD1; J: TRBJ1-5; size: -; V: TRBV5-1; DNA: TGCGCCAGCAGCTTAATGGGACAGAATCAGCCCCAGCATTTT; CDR3: CASSLMGQNQPQHF
length: 18; D: TRBD2; J: TRBJ2-5; size: -; V: TRBV11-3; DNA: TGTGCCAGCAGCCCCGGGACTAGCGGGATGAAGTACCAAGAGACCCAGTACTTC; CDR3: CASSPGTSGMKYQETQYF
length: 12; D: -; J: TRBJ2-2; size: -; V: TRBV6-8; DNA: TGTGCCAGCAGTTCCTCCCCCGGGGAGCTGTTTTTT; CDR3: CASSSSPGELFF
length: 18; D: TRBD2; J: TRBJ2-5; size: once; V: TRBV5-6; DNA: TGTGCCAGCAGCTTATATGGTTCTTCTAGCGGGAGGGGGGAGACCCAGTACTTC; CDR3: CASSLYGSSSGRGETQYF
length: 12; D: TRBD2; J: TRBJ2-1; size: -; V: TRBV29-1; DNA: TGCAGCGTTCGGGAGGGCCGCAATGAGCAGTTCTTC; CDR3: CSVREGRNEQFF
length: 15; D: -; J: TRBJ1-1; size: -; V: TRBV2; DNA: TGTGCCAGCAGTGAAGGTGAGTCAGGAGGGAGGAAAGCTTTCTTT; CDR3: CASSEGESGGRKAFF
length: 15; D: TRBD1; J: TRBJ1-5; size: -; V: TRBV6-1; DNA: TGTGCCAGCAGGGAACTCGACAGGGACAATCAGCCCCAGCATTTT; CDR3: CASRELDRDNQPQHF
length: 15; D: -; J: TRBJ2-2; size: -; V: TRBV4-1; DNA: TGCGCCAGCAGCCAAGCGTTTGGAAACACCGGGGAGCTGTTTTTT; CDR3: CASSQAFGNTGELFF
length: 17; D: TRBD2; J: TRBJ2-7; size: once; V: TRBV29-1; DNA: TGCAGCGTTGATTCGGGATTAGCGGGAGTTGGAAGCTACGAGCAGTACTTC; CDR3: CSVDSGLAGVGSYEQYF
length: 15; D: TRBD2; J: TRBJ2-1; size: -; V: TRBV5-1; DNA: TGCGCCAGCAGCTTCGTGGCTAGCGGGAGCGATGAGCAGTTCTTC; CDR3: CASSFVASGSDEQFF
length: 11; D: -; J: TRBJ1-1; size: -; V: TRBV28; DNA: TGTGCCAGCAGTCGGGACACTGAAGCTTTCTTT; CDR3: CASSRDTEAFF
length: 13; D: TRBD1; J: TRBJ1-1; size: -; V: TRBV2; DNA: TGTGCCAGCAGTAAAGACAGGGACACTGAAGCTTTCTTT; CDR3: CASSKDRDTEAFF
length: 14; D: TRBD2; J: TRBJ2-7; size: -; V: TRBV6-5; DNA: TGTGCCAGCAGTTACGGCGGGAGGATCAACGAGCAGTACTTC; CDR3: CASSYGGRINEQYF
length: 12; D: -; J: TRBJ2-7; size: -; V: TRBV7-8; DNA: TGTGCCAGCACCAAGTTAGAGTTCGAGCAGTACTTC; CDR3: CASTKLEFEQYF
length: 16; D: TRBD2; J: TRBJ2-2; size: -; V: TRBV10-2; DNA: TGCGCCAGCCGAAATTCCCTAGCGGGAGTCACCGGGGAGCTGTTTTTT; CDR3: CASRNSLAGVTGELFF
length: 14; D: -; J: TRBJ1-1; size: -; V: TRBV7-8; DNA: TGTGCCAGCAGCCTGATTGGAGGGGACACTGAAGCTTTCTTT; CDR3: CASSLIGGDTEAFF
length: 15; D: -; J: TRBJ2-3; size: -; V: TRBV7-3; DNA: TGTGCCAGCAGCTTGTCTGGGGGCCGGGGGGATACGCAGTATTTT; CDR3: CASSLSGGRGDTQYF
length: 13; D: -; J: TRBJ2-7; size: -; V: TRBV7-2; DNA: TGTGCCAGCAGCTTCCCCGCGGGGTCCGAGCAGTACTTC; CDR3: CASSFPAGSEQYF
length: 12; D: TRBD1; J: TRBJ2-1; size: -; V: TRBV29-1; DNA: TGCAGCGTAACAGGGGGCCGGGGGGTTTATTTCTTC; CDR3: CSVTGGRGVYFF
length: 19; D: TRBD2; J: TRBJ2-1; size: once; V: TRBV27; DNA: TGTGCCAGCAGTTTCTCAATCCCCCTAGCGGGAGGGCCGACGAGTGAGCAGTTCTTC; CDR3: CASSFSIPLAGGPTSEQFF
length: 16; D: -; J: TRBJ2-3; size: once; V: TRBV7-3; DNA: TGTGCCAGCAGCTTTGGCGAGGGGGTTTACACAGATACGCAGTATTTT; CDR3: CASSFGEGVYTDTQYF
length: 11; D: -; J: TRBJ2-7; size: few; V: TRBV29-1; DNA: TGCAGTGCCAGCAGACAATACGAGCAGTACTTC; CDR3: CSASRQYEQYF
length: 15; D: TRBD2; J: TRBJ2-5; size: -; V: TRBV9; DNA: TGTGCCAGCAGCGTACTAGCGGGTAGCGGGGAGACCCAGTACTTC; CDR3: CASSVLAGSGETQYF
length: 16; D: -; J: TRBJ2-2; size: once; V: TRBV7-2; DNA: TGTGCCAGCAGCTTAGGGGGACCACCGAACACCGGGGAGCTGTTTTTT; CDR3: CASSLGGPPNTGELFF
length: 13; D: -; J: TRBJ2-3; size: once; V: TRBV6-6; DNA: TGTGCCAGCGGTGGGGGTGGCACAGATACGCAGTATTTT; CDR3: CASGGGGTDTQYF
length: 16; D: -; J: TRBJ1-5; size: -; V: TRBV28; DNA: TGTGCCAGCAGTCCGGCCTCGGGGAGTGGCAATCAGCCCCAGCATTTT; CDR3: CASSPASGSGNQPQHF
length: 14; D: -; J: TRBJ1-1; size: -; V: TRBV9; DNA: TGTGCCAGCAGCGGGGGACTTTTGAACACTGAAGCTTTCTTT; CDR3: CASSGGLLNTEAFF
length: 14; D: TRBD2; J: TRBJ2-5; size: -; V: TRBV5-4; DNA: TGTGCCAGCAGCCTGGCGGGAGGGCAAGAGACCCAGTACTTC; CDR3: CASSLAGGQETQYF